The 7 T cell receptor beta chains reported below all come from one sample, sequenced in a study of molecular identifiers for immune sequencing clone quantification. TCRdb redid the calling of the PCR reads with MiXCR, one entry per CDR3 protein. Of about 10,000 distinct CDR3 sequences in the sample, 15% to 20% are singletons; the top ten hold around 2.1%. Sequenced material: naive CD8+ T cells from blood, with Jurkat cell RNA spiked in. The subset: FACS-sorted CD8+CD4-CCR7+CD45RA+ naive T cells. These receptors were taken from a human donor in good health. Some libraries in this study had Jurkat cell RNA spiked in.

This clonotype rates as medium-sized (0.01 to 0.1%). For the CDR3, the DNA is TGCAGTGCTAGCAGACTAGCGGGAGGAGAGACCCAGTACTTC. It translates to CSASRLAGGETQYF. This chain links TRBV20-1 with TRBJ2-5; 13 bases line up with TRBD2. After removal of 3 bases from V and 4 bases from J, the junction contained 2 bases not matched to a gene. The CDR3 sequence is 14 residues long. CDR1 and CDR2 from the germline V gene are DFQATT and SNEGSKA (reference sequence).

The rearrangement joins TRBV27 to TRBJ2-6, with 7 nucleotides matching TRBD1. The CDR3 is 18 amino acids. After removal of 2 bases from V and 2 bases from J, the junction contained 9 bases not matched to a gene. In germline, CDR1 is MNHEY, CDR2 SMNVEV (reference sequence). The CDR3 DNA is TGTGCCAGCAGTTTACTCGGGACAGCTTACACTGGGGCCAACGTCCTGACTTTC. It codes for CASSLLGTAYTGANVLTF.

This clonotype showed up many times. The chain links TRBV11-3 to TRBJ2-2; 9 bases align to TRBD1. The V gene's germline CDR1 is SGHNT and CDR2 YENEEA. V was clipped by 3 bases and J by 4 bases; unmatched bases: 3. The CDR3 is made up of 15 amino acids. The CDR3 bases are TGTGCCAGCAGCTTGGACAGGGGAGGCACCGGGGAGCTGTTTTTT. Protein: CASSLDRGGTGELFF.

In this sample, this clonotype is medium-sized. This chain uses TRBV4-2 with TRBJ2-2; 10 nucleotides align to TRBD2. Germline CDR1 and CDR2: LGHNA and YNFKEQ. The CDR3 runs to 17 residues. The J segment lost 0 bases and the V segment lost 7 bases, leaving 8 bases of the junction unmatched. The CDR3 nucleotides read TGTGCCAGCATAAAAGCGGGAGGGCCATCGAACACCGGGGAGCTGTTTTTT. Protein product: CASIKAGGPSNTGELFF.

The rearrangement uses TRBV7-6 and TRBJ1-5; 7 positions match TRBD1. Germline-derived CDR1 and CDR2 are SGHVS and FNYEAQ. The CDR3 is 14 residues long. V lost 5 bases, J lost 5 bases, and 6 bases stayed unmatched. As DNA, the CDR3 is TGTGCCAGCAGCCCCAATACAGGGGATCAGCCCCAGCATTTT. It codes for CASSPNTGDQPQHF.

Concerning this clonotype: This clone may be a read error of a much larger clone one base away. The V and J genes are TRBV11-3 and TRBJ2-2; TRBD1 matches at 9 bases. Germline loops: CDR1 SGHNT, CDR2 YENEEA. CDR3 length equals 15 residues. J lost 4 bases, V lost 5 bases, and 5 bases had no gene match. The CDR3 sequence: CASSVDRGGTGELFF. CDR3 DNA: TGTGCCAGCAGCGTGGACAGGGGAGGCACCGGGGAGCTGTTTTTT.

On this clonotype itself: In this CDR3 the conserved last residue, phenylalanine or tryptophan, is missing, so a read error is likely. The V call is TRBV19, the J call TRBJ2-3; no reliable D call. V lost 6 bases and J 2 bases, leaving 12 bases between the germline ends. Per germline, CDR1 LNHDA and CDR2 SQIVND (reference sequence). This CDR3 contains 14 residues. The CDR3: CASSVESNTDTQYI. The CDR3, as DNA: TGTGCCAGTAGCGTGGAGTCTAACACAGATACGCAGTATATT.